The clone carrying this TCR beta chain was seen many times. Antigen specificity is unknown. The time point was: pre-sensitization, week 0. As for treatment: therapeutic diphenylcyclopropenone sensitization with weekly scalp DPC. The library attached unique molecular identifiers to individual cDNA molecules. TCRdb fed the RACE reads into MiXCR, producing one record per CDR3 protein. The sample includes fewer than 70,000 distinct CDR3 sequences, 11% seen only once; the top ten take approximately 4.7%. The data were obtained in a study of human T cells and chemical hapten exposure. The wider study: Patients, mostly women, had alopecia areata, alopecia totalis or alopecia universalis. Overall study findings and caveats: Versus controls, expanded TCRs had significantly more large CDR3 similarity clusters.

Germline V gene data show CDR1 as MGHDK and CDR2 as SYGVNS. This CDR3 spans 17 amino acids. Trimming stripped 1 base from V and 5 bases from J, with 17 bases between. The V call is TRBV25-1, the J call TRBJ2-2; D tentatively fits TRBD1 or TRBD2 (5 bases each). The TCR was taken from a woman aged 45 to 65 with alopecia areata. Some clones in this sample may be carry-over from other donors' samples. The input for sequencing was whole blood, taken in connection with sensitization to the hapten diphenylcyclopropenone (DPC). The CDR3 coding sequence is TGTGCCAGCAGTGAATTGTTCGGGACGGCGTTAACCGGGGAGCTGTTTTTT. This gives the protein CASSELFGTALTGELFF.